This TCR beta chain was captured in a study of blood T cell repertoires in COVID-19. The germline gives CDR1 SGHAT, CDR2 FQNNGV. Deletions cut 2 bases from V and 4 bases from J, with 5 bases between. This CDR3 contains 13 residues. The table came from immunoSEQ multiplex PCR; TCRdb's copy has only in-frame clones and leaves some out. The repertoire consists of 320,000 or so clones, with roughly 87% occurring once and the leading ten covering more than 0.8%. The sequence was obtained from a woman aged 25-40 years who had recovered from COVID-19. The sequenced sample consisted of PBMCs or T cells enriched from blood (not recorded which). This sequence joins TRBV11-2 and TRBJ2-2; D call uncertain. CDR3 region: CASSLTVTGELFF. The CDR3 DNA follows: TGTGCCAGCAGCTTAACAGTCACCGGGGAGCTGTTTTTT. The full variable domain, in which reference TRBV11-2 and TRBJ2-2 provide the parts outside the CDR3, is EAGVAQSPRYKIIEKRQSVAFWCNPISGHATLYWYQQILGQGPKLLIQFQNNGVVDDSQLPKDRFSAERLKGVDSTLKIQPAKLEDSAVYLCASSLTVTGELFFGEGSRLTVL.